The next 25 T cell receptor beta chains were all read from a single sample in a study of blood T cell repertoires in COVID-19. The table came from immunoSEQ multiplex PCR; TCRdb's copy has only in-frame clones and leaves some out. The profile shows roughly 300,000 clones, around 90% of them singletons. The sequencing input was PBMCs or T cells enriched from blood (not recorded which). These receptor sequences come from a woman aged 25 to 45 who had recovered from COVID-19.

This clone was counted once. The chain recombines TRBV7-9 with TRBJ2-5, with D uncertain. V was trimmed by 5 bases and J by 5 bases, leaving 15 bases between them. The CDR3 sequence is 14 residues long. Germline V gene sequence: CDR1 SEHNR, CDR2 FQNEAQ (reference sequence). CDR3 coding DNA: TGTGCCAGCAGCCCACCTGCAGGTTGGGAGACCCAGTACTTC. Its protein is CASSPPAGWETQYF.

The chain employs TRBV6-4 and TRBJ1-5, with D tentatively TRBD1 (5 bases). The CDR3 covers 17 residues. V lost 8 bases and J 6 bases, leaving 26 bases between the germline ends. Germline V gene lookup returns CDR1 MRHNA and CDR2 SNTAGT. The CDR3 coding sequence is TGTGCCAGCCGTTCCAGGCCCCAAGGGGAGGAAAGTCAGCCCCAGCATTTT. Protein sequence: CASRSRPQGEESQPQHF.

This chain joins TRBV5-1 and TRBJ2-4; TRBD1 aligns across 10 bases. This CDR3 is 16 amino acids long. The germline CDR1 and CDR2 sequences are SGHRS and YFSETQ. V dropped 0 bases and J dropped 6; count of bases not matched to a gene: 6. CDR3 residues: CASSLAGTGAGNIQYF. Written as DNA, the CDR3 is TGCGCCAGCAGCTTGGCCGGGACAGGGGCCGGAAACATTCAGTACTTC.

The V call is TRBV6-5, the J call TRBJ2-3; 8 bases align to TRBD2. The V gene end was trimmed by 2 bases and the J gene end by 5 bases; junction bases not matched to a gene: 9. Germline CDR1 is MNHEY and CDR2 is SVGAGI. The CDR3 totals 16 residues. The CDR3 sequence is CASSYGGRPRRDTQYF. The DNA of the CDR3 is TGTGCCAGCAGTTACGGCGGGAGGCCACGAAGAGATACGCAGTATTTT.

This rearrangement joins TRBV28 to TRBJ1-6; 8 bases agree with TRBD1. Germline CDR1 reads MDHEN; CDR2 reads SYDVKM. This CDR3 has 17 residues. With V trimmed by 5 bases and J by 7 bases, 13 bases remained unmatched. Here the CDR3 DNA reads TGTGCCAGCAGTCCCCCCCAGACAGGGGCAAGGAATTCACCCCTCCACTTT. It codes for CASSPPQTGARNSPLHF.

This chain joins TRBV5-4 and TRBJ2-5; 11 positions agree with TRBD1. This CDR3 comprises 16 residues. With V trimmed by 2 bases and J by 5 bases, 8 bases remained unmatched. Germline V gives CDR1 SGHNT, CDR2 YYREEE (reference sequence). CDR3 in DNA: TGTGCCAGCAGCTTAAATCCGGGACAGGGGGGGGAGACCCAGTACTTC. Its translation: CASSLNPGQGGETQYF. Full variable domain (remainder filled in from reference TRBV5-4 and TRBJ2-5): ETGVTQSPTHLIKTRGQQVTLRCSSQSGHNTVSWYQQALGQGPQFIFQYYREEENGRGNFPPRFSGLQFPNYSSELNVNALELDDSALYLCASSLNPGQGGETQYFGPGTRLLVL.

The V and J genes are TRBV7-9 and TRBJ1-1, with 9 bases matching TRBD1. Germline values: CDR1 SEHNR, CDR2 FQNEAQ (reference sequence). This CDR3 has 15 amino acids. V dropped 4 bases and J dropped 3; count of bases not matched to a gene: 6. The CDR3 sequence is CASSSIGTGHTEAFF. CDR3 nucleotide sequence: TGTGCCAGCAGCTCGATAGGGACAGGGCACACTGAAGCTTTCTTT.

The chain employs TRBV6-5 and TRBJ1-3; D call uncertain. CDR1 and CDR2 (germline): MNHEY, SVGAGI. Trimming stripped 4 bases from V and 2 bases from J, with 6 bases between. This CDR3 contains 13 residues. CDR3 sequence (DNA): TGTGCCAGCAGTTCCCATCCTGGAAACACCATATATTTT. It encodes CASSSHPGNTIYF.

The chain carries TRBV6-4 and TRBJ1-2; D gene uncertain. Germline V gene data show CDR1 as MRHNA and CDR2 as SNTAGT. V was clipped by 10 bases and J by 6 bases, with 15 bases between them. The CDR3 has 12 residues. The DNA for the CDR3 is TGTGCCATGGAGCCCCTGTGGGATGGCTACACCTTC. This translates into CAMEPLWDGYTF.

This clone has just one count. This chain links TRBV6-2 or TRBV6-3 with TRBJ2-7; D unresolved. This CDR3 is 14 amino acids long. CDR1 and CDR2 from the germline V gene are MNHEY and SVGEGT. Trimming cost V 5 bases and J 0 bases, with 11 bases left between them. CDR3 region: CASSNDTFSYEQYF. The CDR3 nucleotides read TGTGCCAGCAGTAACGACACGTTCTCCTACGAGCAGTACTTC.

The chain recombines TRBV28 with TRBJ2-5; D is perhaps TRBD1 (6 bases). Germline loops: CDR1 MDHEN, CDR2 SYDVKM. The CDR3 spans 15 residues. Trimming left V 6 bases short and J 1 base short, with 15 bases between. The CDR3 coding sequence is TGTGCCAGCAGCGGAGCAGACAGGATCCAAGAGACCCAGTACTTC. This encodes CASSGADRIQETQYF.

In this sample, this clone turned up a few times. The chain is built from TRBV10-3 and TRBJ1-2; D call uncertain. CDR1 and CDR2 (germline): ENHRY, SYGVKD. V was trimmed by 10 bases and J by 3 bases, leaving 15 bases between them. The CDR3 length is 13 residues. The CDR3 coding sequence is TGTGCCAAAAGCCCCGGGGAGGACTATGGCTACACCTTC. Its protein product is CAKSPGEDYGYTF.

The J gene is TRBJ2-3, the V gene TRBV7-3; maybe TRBD2 (7 bases). V dropped 2 bases and J dropped 4 bases, with 16 bases sitting between them. The germline V gene has CDR1 SGHTA and CDR2 FQGTGA. The CDR3 has 16 amino acids. The CDR3 bases are TGTGCCAGCAGCTTAGGGGGCGGGAGAGGTGCAGATACGCAGTATTTT. Translation gives CASSLGGGRGADTQYF.

The chain carries TRBV6-6 and TRBJ2-1, with 11 bases matching TRBD2. J gave up 4 bases and V 6 bases, and 8 bases lay outside the gene matches. CDR1 and CDR2 from the germline V gene are MNHNY and SVGAGI (reference sequence). There are 16 residues in the CDR3. As DNA, the CDR3 is TGTGCCAGCAGGCCATTAGCGGGAGGGCCGTACAATGAGCAGTTCTTC. This gives the protein CASRPLAGGPYNEQFF.

J is TRBJ1-5 and V is TRBV3-1 (or the pseudogene TRBV3-2), with D uncertain. Germline CDR1 reads LGHDT; CDR2 reads YNNKEL (reference sequence). The CDR3 totals 15 residues. V lost 0 bases and J lost 3, with 9 bases in between. The CDR3 sequence: CASSQDSGTNQPQHF. Here the CDR3 DNA reads TGTGCCAGCAGCCAAGATTCAGGCACCAATCAGCCCCAGCATTTT.

This clone showed up just a few times. The chain employs TRBV28 and TRBJ1-1; 8 bases line up with TRBD1. The CDR3 is made up of 17 amino acids. The germline CDR1 and CDR2 sequences are MDHEN and SYDVKM. V shed 7 bases, J shed 0 bases, and the junction held 13 bases outside the gene matches. This CDR3 is CASTLGQDLLLNTEAFF. CDR3 nucleotide sequence: TGTGCCAGCACCTTGGGACAGGATTTATTGCTGAACACTGAAGCTTTCTTT.

V is TRBV6-5 and J is TRBJ2-7; weak D call: TRBD1 (6 bases). Trimming took 5 bases from V and 3 from J, leaving 11 bases between them. Germline V CDR1 and CDR2: MNHEY, SVGAGI. CDR3 length equals 13 residues. Written as DNA, the CDR3 is TGTGCCAGCAGTCAAAGACAGGACTACGAGCAGTACTTC. This gives the protein CASSQRQDYEQYF.

The V and J genes are TRBV18 and TRBJ2-7, with 13 positions matching TRBD2. Unmatched junction bases numbered 8, after V lost 5 bases and J lost 1 base. CDR1 KGHSH and CDR2 LQKENI come from the germline V gene. The CDR3 loop spans 17 amino acids. CDR3 amino acids: CASSGTSGKQKSYEQYF. CDR3 nucleotides: TGTGCCAGCTCAGGGACTAGCGGGAAACAAAAATCCTACGAGCAGTACTTC. Combining the CDR3 with reference TRBV18 and TRBJ2-7 gives the whole variable domain NAGVMQNPRHLVRRRGQEARLRCSPMKGHSHVYWYRQLPEEGLKFMVYLQKENIIDESGMPKERFSAEFPKEGPSILRIQQVVRGDSAAYFCASSGTSGKQKSYEQYFGPGTRLTVT.

V usage is TRBV5-6 and J usage is TRBJ2-7, with TRBD1 identical over 7 bases. With 3 bases clipped from V and 2 bases from J, the junction kept 8 bases outside the gene matches. CDR3 length: 15 residues. Germline V gene data show CDR1 as SGHDT and CDR2 as YYEEEE. In nucleotides, the CDR3 is TGTGCCAGCAGCTACCCCGGGACAGCGCCCTACGAGCAGTACTTC. It translates to CASSYPGTAPYEQYF.

This chain joins TRBV18 and TRBJ2-5; D gene unclear. V was shortened by 0 bases and J by 4 bases, with 9 bases between the two germline ends. The CDR3 contains 14 residues. Germline loops: CDR1 KGHSH, CDR2 LQKENI. Here the CDR3 DNA reads TGTGCCAGCTCACCACCCCAGGCCCGAGAGACCCAGTACTTC. The encoded protein is CASSPPQARETQYF.

This rearrangement joins TRBV5-1 to TRBJ1-1, with TRBD1 identical over 8 bases. CDR1 is SGHRS and CDR2 is YFSETQ in the germline V gene. The CDR3 has 15 amino acids. V lost 4 bases and J lost 1; bases outside the gene matches: 6. CDR3 coding DNA: TGCGCCAGCAGCGCGGCCGGGACAGGGAACACTGAAGCTTTCTTT. It codes for CASSAAGTGNTEAFF.

V is TRBV7-8 and J is TRBJ2-7; 11 bases line up with TRBD1. J lost 7 bases, V lost 5 bases, and 4 bases had no gene match. The germline CDR1 and CDR2 sequences are SGHVS and FQNEAQ. The CDR3 covers 13 residues. Here the CDR3 DNA reads TGTGCCAGCAGCGTGGACAGGGGGCTAGAGCAGTACTTC. It translates to CASSVDRGLEQYF.

This chain connects TRBV6-5 to TRBJ1-2; the match to TRBD1 covers 11 bases. The ends lost 11 bases at V and 7 bases at J; junction bases unmatched: 9. CDR3 length: 13 amino acids. Germline CDR1 and CDR2: MNHEY and SVGAGI. CDR3 residues: CAGRTGGASGYTF. The DNA of the CDR3 is TGTGCCGGGAGGACAGGGGGCGCTTCTGGCTACACCTTC.

The chain uses TRBV18 and TRBJ1-3, with D unresolved. In germline, CDR1 is KGHSH, CDR2 LQKENI. This CDR3 has 16 amino acids. Trimming took off 3 bases at V and 0 bases at J, with 12 bases between the two ends. The CDR3 coding sequence is TGTGCCAGCTCACCCCAAGAACCTAGCTCTGGAAACACCATATATTTT. This gives the protein CASSPQEPSSGNTIYF.

This chain joins TRBV24-1 and TRBJ2-2; 9 nucleotides match TRBD1. V shed 9 bases, J shed 4 bases, and the junction held 8 bases outside the gene matches. This CDR3 has 15 residues. Germline V lookup: CDR1 KGHDR, CDR2 SFDVKD. Written as DNA, the CDR3 is TGTGCCACCGAGAGGACAGGGGAGGGCACCGGGGAGCTGTTTTTT. Protein: CATERTGEGTGELFF.